One sample yielded the 26 T cell receptor beta chains listed below, sequenced in a study of T cell responses to AZD1222 COVID-19 vaccine. Assay: immunoSEQ multiplex PCR; the TCRdb copy retains only in-frame clones and omits some. The sample contains some 150,000 clones, 90% of which appear only once. Sequencing used peripheral blood, obtained 28 days after the second AZD1222 dose. The receptors were sampled from an adult who received the AZD1222 COVID-19 vaccine.

V and J are TRBV3-1 (or the pseudogene TRBV3-2) and TRBJ2-7; D may be TRBD1 (6 bases). This CDR3 has 15 amino acids. The germline V and J ends were trimmed by 5 bases and 2 bases, with 16 bases remaining between them. The germline CDR1 and CDR2 sequences are LGHDT and YNNKEL (reference sequence). The CDR3 DNA reads as TGTGCCAGCAGCTACCTCAGGGGTACCCCCTACGAGCAGTACTTC. This encodes CASSYLRGTPYEQYF.

This clone was detected once. V gene TRBV19 combines with J gene TRBJ2-1; TRBD2 aligns across 7 bases. Trimming cost V 4 bases and J 7 bases; bases outside gene matches: 7. The CDR3 has 14 residues. The V gene's germline CDR1 is LNHDA and CDR2 SQIVND (reference sequence). The CDR3 sequence is CASSREGGPNEQFF. The CDR3 coding sequence is TGTGCCAGTAGTAGAGAGGGAGGGCCAAATGAGCAGTTCTTC. Full variable domain (rest looked up from reference TRBV19 and TRBJ2-1): DGGITQSPKYLFRKEGQNVTLSCEQNLNHDAMYWYRQDPGQGLRLIYYSQIVNDFQKGDIAEGYSVSREKKESFPLTVTSAQKNPTAFYLCASSREGGPNEQFFGPGTRLTVL.

This clone has a single count. The chain has TRBV18 and TRBJ1-1, with 8 bases matching TRBD1. Germline V gives CDR1 KGHSH, CDR2 LQKENI. This CDR3 is 14 amino acids long. V was pared by 5 bases and J by 4 bases, with 6 bases of the junction left unmatched. The DNA for the CDR3 is TGTGCCAGCTCATCTTATACAGGGGGCACTGAAGCTTTCTTT. It codes for CASSSYTGGTEAFF.

Only one count was recorded for this clone. The chain is built from TRBV7-9 and TRBJ1-2; 8 nucleotides align to TRBD1. CDR1 and CDR2 from the germline V gene are SEHNR and FQNEAQ (reference sequence). V lost 1 base to trimming and J lost 8 bases; unmatched junction nucleotides: 6. The CDR3 covers 14 residues. CDR3 residues: CASSLGTGSRGYTF. The CDR3 bases are TGTGCCAGCAGCTTAGGGACAGGGAGTCGGGGCTACACCTTC.

V is TRBV4-2 and J is TRBJ2-7; 13 nucleotides line up with TRBD2. V lost 4 bases and J lost 0; bases outside the gene matches: 12. The germline V gene has CDR1 LGHNA and CDR2 YNFKEQ. This CDR3 spans 19 amino acids. The CDR3 DNA reads TGTGCCAGCAGCCCGGGGCGGCGACTAGCGGGAGGACACTCCTACGAGCAGTACTTC. It translates to CASSPGRRLAGGHSYEQYF.

The CDR3 nucleotides read TGCGCCAGCCAAGGCAGCAATTCACCCCTCCACTTT. Translation: CASQGSNSPLHF. J is TRBJ1-6 and V is TRBV10-2, with no clear D. Germline assignment: CDR1 WSHSY and CDR2 SAAADI. This CDR3 has 12 residues. V was clipped by 8 bases and J by 7 bases, with 9 bases between them.

The rearrangement links TRBV18 to TRBJ1-5, with 8 bases lining up with TRBD1. Germline-derived CDR1 and CDR2 are KGHSH and LQKENI. CDR3 length: 15 residues. The ends lost 6 bases at V and 6 bases at J; junction bases unmatched: 10. CDR3 nucleotide sequence: TGTGCCAGCTCCCCAACTCCAGGACAGGGTCAGCCCCAGCATTTT. It yields the protein CASSPTPGQGQPQHF.

V and J are TRBV7-2 and TRBJ2-3; TRBD2 might be the D (5 bases). Germline-derived CDR1 and CDR2 are SGHTA and FQGNSA. Trimming cost V 4 bases and J 2 bases, with 13 bases left between them. CDR3 size: 15 residues. The CDR3 nucleotides are TGTGCCAGCAGCTATACGGGAAATCCCACAGATACGCAGTATTTT. This gives the protein CASSYTGNPTDTQYF.

V gene TRBV7-9 combines with J gene TRBJ2-1; 7 nucleotides align to TRBD2. J was trimmed by 15 bases and V by 5 bases; bases with no gene match: 7. The CDR3 contains 11 residues. Germline V gene data show CDR1 as SEHNR and CDR2 as FQNEAQ (reference sequence). The chain's CDR3 is CASSPDPGGFF. In DNA form, the CDR3 reads TGTGCCAGCAGCCCCGACCCGGGGGGGTTCTTC.

This sequence joins TRBV7-8 and TRBJ2-1; 8 nucleotides align to TRBD1. The germline V gene encodes CDR1 SGHVS and CDR2 FQNEAQ. The CDR3 runs 16 residues. Trimming cost V 5 bases and J 3 bases; bases outside gene matches: 9. The CDR3 sequence is CASSPQTGVSYNEQFF. The CDR3 nucleotides are TGTGCCAGCAGCCCGCAGACAGGGGTCAGCTACAATGAGCAGTTCTTC.

With regard to this clone: Different DNA sequences within this sample yield the same CDR3. The chain uses TRBV20-1 and TRBJ1-1, with D uncertain. CDR3 length: 11 residues. CDR1 and CDR2 from the germline V gene are DFQATT and SNEGSKA (reference sequence). The V end was cut by 5 bases, the J end by 3 bases, with 7 bases between. The chain's CDR3 is CSAGRDTEAFF. CDR3 in DNA: TGCAGTGCTGGTAGGGACACTGAAGCTTTCTTT.

This rearrangement joins TRBV6-5 to TRBJ2-7, with TRBD2 matching 10 bases. Germline V gene lookup returns CDR1 MNHEY and CDR2 SVGAGI. V trimming: 7 bases; J trimming: 2 bases; junction bases outside the gene matches: 2. This CDR3 contains 13 residues. The CDR3 reads CASKLAGTYEQYF. CDR3 nucleotides: TGTGCCAGCAAACTAGCGGGGACCTACGAGCAGTACTTC.

The chain is built from TRBV10-3 and TRBJ1-2, with TRBD1 as a possible D gene (6 bases). V was trimmed by 0 bases and J by 6 bases, leaving 11 bases between them. Per germline, CDR1 ENHRY and CDR2 SYGVKD. This CDR3 contains 14 residues. For the CDR3, the DNA is TGTGCCATCAGTGAGTCGGCAGGGGTCGATGGCTACACCTTC. Protein sequence: CAISESAGVDGYTF.

The V call is TRBV6-5, the J call TRBJ1-1; D ambiguous. V lost 2 bases to trimming and J lost 4 bases, with 14 bases between them. Germline V lookup: CDR1 MNHEY, CDR2 SVGAGI. The CDR3 sequence is 15 residues long. CDR3 in DNA: TGTGCCAGCAGTTACGGAATTCTACGATTCACTGAAGCTTTCTTT. Translated: CASSYGILRFTEAFF.

The CDR3 loop is CASSLRTGRSEAFF. Written as DNA, the CDR3 is TGCGCCAGCAGCTTAAGGACAGGGAGATCCGAAGCTTTCTTT. The chain recombines TRBV5-1 with TRBJ1-1; 8 bases are shared with TRBD1. V dropped 2 bases and J dropped 8; count of bases not matched to a gene: 8. Germline V gene sequence: CDR1 SGHRS, CDR2 YFSETQ. The CDR3 consists of 14 residues.

Here the CDR3 DNA reads TGTGCCAGTAGTATCCCGGGAGTAGGCTACACCTTC. This sequence encodes CASSIPGVGYTF. The V call is TRBV19, the J call TRBJ1-2; no clear D. The CDR3 sequence is 12 residues long. The V end lost 3 bases, the J end lost 8 bases, and 10 bases lay between the germline ends. Germline loops: CDR1 LNHDA, CDR2 SQIVND (reference sequence).

The V and J genes are TRBV4-2 and TRBJ1-1; D is undetermined. CDR3 length equals 13 residues. Trimming shortened V by 4 bases and J by 1 base, and 7 bases separated the two germline ends. Germline values: CDR1 LGHNA, CDR2 YNFKEQ. For the CDR3, the DNA is TGTGCCAGCAGCCCGTTCGGGAACACTGAAGCTTTCTTT. The encoded protein is CASSPFGNTEAFF.

The genes are TRBV21-1 and TRBJ2-7; the table assigns TRBD1, which was not confirmed against the DNA. TRBV21-1 is a documented pseudogene. The CDR3 extends over 17 amino acids. CDR3 bases: TGTGCCAGCAGCAAAGAGGGGGCGGGACTCGCGACCTACGAGCAGTACTTC. Protein product: CASSKEGAGLATYEQYF.

The chain joins TRBV4-2 to TRBJ1-2, with 7 bases identical to TRBD1. The CDR3 loop spans 16 amino acids. Germline V lookup: CDR1 LGHNA, CDR2 YNFKEQ. V trimming: 7 bases; J trimming: 0 bases; junction bases outside the gene matches: 11. The CDR3 here is CASTRGGRTPNYGYTF. The CDR3 DNA reads TGTGCCAGCACCAGAGGGGGCCGGACACCTAACTATGGCTACACCTTC.

The chain uses TRBV2 and TRBJ2-1, with D maybe TRBD1 (5 bases). The CDR3 consists of 13 residues. Germline loops: CDR1 SNHLY, CDR2 FYNNEI. The V end lost 6 bases, the J end lost 5 bases, and 11 bases lay between the germline ends. CDR3 residues: CASRAGPDNEQFF. DNA for the CDR3: TGTGCCAGCAGGGCAGGGCCCGACAATGAGCAGTTCTTC.

The chain carries TRBV10-2 and TRBJ2-2; the D gene is possibly TRBD1 (6 bases). V lost 8 bases and J lost 1, with 14 bases in between. Germline V gene data show CDR1 as WSHSY and CDR2 as SAAADI. The CDR3 has 15 residues. The CDR3 protein is CASPKDRQNTGELFF. In nucleotides, the CDR3 is TGCGCCAGCCCGAAGGACAGACAGAACACCGGGGAGCTGTTTTTT.

The gene calls are TRBV12-3 or TRBV12-4 and TRBJ2-1; possibly TRBD1 for D (5 bases). This CDR3 is built from 13 residues. V lost 5 bases and J lost 7, with 12 bases in between. The CDR3 loop reads CASSPRQGNEQFF. CDR3 nucleotide sequence: TGTGCCAGCAGTCCTCGGCAGGGTAATGAGCAGTTCTTC.

This clone was counted a single time. The genes are TRBV6-1 and TRBJ1-4, with D unresolved. Germline values: CDR1 MNHNS, CDR2 SASEGT. Trimming pared 0 bases from V and 6 bases from J, leaving 17 bases between. The CDR3 sequence is 17 residues long. CDR3 region: CASSEARALRLDEKLFF. As DNA, the CDR3 is TGTGCCAGCAGTGAAGCCCGCGCGTTAAGACTCGATGAAAAACTGTTTTTT.

This clone was picked up a small number of times. V is TRBV10-3 and J is TRBJ1-1, with D unclear. CDR3 length: 13 residues. CDR1 is ENHRY, CDR2 SYGVKD, per germline. With 2 bases removed from V and 2 bases from J, the gap between germline ends came to 6 bases. The CDR3 loop is CAISETANTEAFF. The DNA for the CDR3 is TGTGCCATCAGTGAGACAGCTAACACTGAAGCTTTCTTT.

The chain is built from TRBV4-1 and TRBJ1-5; D gene ambiguous. V was clipped by 5 bases and J by 7 bases, with 12 bases between them. In germline, CDR1 is MGHRA, CDR2 YSYEKL. The CDR3 runs 13 residues. The CDR3 sequence: CASSAREGQPQHF. CDR3 coding DNA: TGCGCCAGCAGCGCTCGGGAAGGGCAGCCCCAGCATTTT.

This chain links TRBV2 with TRBJ2-1; D is unclear. The CDR3 length is 11 residues. The V and J ends lost 3 bases and 3 bases respectively, with 0 bases between them. The V gene's germline CDR1 is SNHLY and CDR2 FYNNEI. CDR3 protein: CASSDYNEQFF. The CDR3 nucleotides read TGTGCCAGCAGTGACTACAATGAGCAGTTCTTC.